Listed below are T cell receptor beta chains from one sample, sequenced in a study of graft-versus-host responses after intestinal transplantation. Their antigen targets remain unknown. TCRdb's copy holds only in-frame clones and misses some; the assay was immunoSEQ multiplex PCR. The table records 70,000 or so clones, 75% to 90% of them present only once. Sequenced here: unstimulated CD4+ T cells sorted from spleen or lymph node cells, sampled before transplant. The receptor set was obtained from a human donor who was the organ donor for an intestinal transplant. Each CDR3 is given with its conserved first and last residue. D genes are given only for firm matches. A clone size is listed for some rows: how often the clone was seen (once, few, many), or a class if it is expanded.

D gene: TRBD1
V gene: TRBV18
clone size: few
J gene: TRBJ1-1
CDR3 DNA: TGTGCCAGCTCTAGGACAGGTGACCCAGAAGAAGCTTTCTTT
CDR3 protein: CASSRTGDPEEAFF

D gene: -
V gene: TRBV4-2
clone size: -
J gene: TRBJ1-3
CDR3 DNA: TGTGCCAGCAGCCAAGATAGGCAGACAAGCTCTGGAAACACCATATATTTT
CDR3 protein: CASSQDRQTSSGNTIYF

D gene: TRBD1
V gene: TRBV6-1
clone size: -
J gene: TRBJ2-5
CDR3 DNA: TGTGCCAGCAGCCCCGCAGGGGGCTATGAGACCCAGTACTTC
CDR3 protein: CASSPAGGYETQYF

D gene: -
V gene: TRBV15
clone size: -
J gene: TRBJ1-4
CDR3 DNA: TGTGCCACCAGCAGAGATCGGGAGGCGGGTGGAAAACTGTTTTTT
CDR3 protein: CATSRDREAGGKLFF

D gene: -
V gene: TRBV5-1
clone size: -
J gene: TRBJ2-2
CDR3 DNA: TGCGCCAGCAGCTTGGCGCAGGGGAACACCGGGGAGCTGTTTTTT
CDR3 protein: CASSLAQGNTGELFF

D gene: TRBD1
V gene: TRBV6-1
clone size: -
J gene: TRBJ1-5
CDR3 DNA: TGTGCCAGCAGGGGACAGGGTGGGAATCAGCCCCAGCATTTT
CDR3 protein: CASRGQGGNQPQHF

D gene: -
V gene: TRBV2
clone size: once
J gene: TRBJ2-5
CDR3 DNA: TGTGCCAGCAGTGAATTGGGAGGACAAGAGACCCAGTACTTC
CDR3 protein: CASSELGGQETQYF

D gene: -
V gene: TRBV11-2
clone size: -
J gene: TRBJ1-4
CDR3 DNA: TGTGCCAGCAGCTCCGGGACACTTGAAAAACTGTTTTTT
CDR3 protein: CASSSGTLEKLFF

D gene: -
V gene: TRBV6-6
clone size: -
J gene: TRBJ2-2
CDR3 DNA: TGTGCCAGCAGGGGGGGGCGAGACAGGAACACCGGGGAGCTGTTTTTT
CDR3 protein: CASRGGRDRNTGELFF

D gene: TRBD2
V gene: TRBV7-2
clone size: -
J gene: TRBJ2-2
CDR3 DNA: TGTGCCAGCAGCTTGACTAGCGGGGGGGGAACCGGGGAGCTGTTTTTT
CDR3 protein: CASSLTSGGGTGELFF

D gene: -
V gene: TRBV6-1
clone size: -
J gene: TRBJ1-5
CDR3 DNA: TGTGCCAGCAAACTGGACACCGGCAATCAGCCCCAGCATTTT
CDR3 protein: CASKLDTGNQPQHF

D gene: TRBD1
V gene: TRBV7-2
clone size: -
J gene: TRBJ2-2
CDR3 DNA: TGTGCCAGCAGCTTCGTCACAGGGGTCACCGGGGAGCTGTTTTTT
CDR3 protein: CASSFVTGVTGELFF

D gene: TRBD1
V gene: TRBV7-8
clone size: -
J gene: TRBJ1-5
CDR3 DNA: TGTGCCAGCAGTCCGTACGAGGGGGCCCAGACCCAGCATTTT
CDR3 protein: CASSPYEGAQTQHF

D gene: TRBD1
V gene: TRBV4-2
clone size: -
J gene: TRBJ1-4
CDR3 DNA: TGTGCCAGCAGCCTGAGACAGGGTCGGGATGAAAAACTGTTTTTT
CDR3 protein: CASSLRQGRDEKLFF

D gene: TRBD1
V gene: TRBV29-1
clone size: -
J gene: TRBJ1-2
CDR3 DNA: TGCAGCGTCGGGGACAGGGCCCCGGGCGGCTACACCTTC
CDR3 protein: CSVGDRAPGGYTF

D gene: -
V gene: TRBV28
clone size: -
J gene: TRBJ1-4
CDR3 DNA: TGTGCCAGCAGTCCAGAGGGACATACTAATGAAAAACTGTTTTTT
CDR3 protein: CASSPEGHTNEKLFF

D gene: TRBD2
V gene: TRBV6-5
clone size: -
J gene: TRBJ2-3
CDR3 DNA: TGTGCCAGCAGTTTCCTCCCGGGGGGAAGCACAGATACGCAGTATTTT
CDR3 protein: CASSFLPGGSTDTQYF

D gene: -
V gene: TRBV9
clone size: -
J gene: TRBJ1-1
CDR3 DNA: TGTGCCAGCAGCGTAGGTTTTCAGACTGAAGCTTTCTTT
CDR3 protein: CASSVGFQTEAFF

D gene: -
V gene: TRBV28
clone size: -
J gene: TRBJ1-1
CDR3 DNA: TGTGCCAGCAGTTCTCCTCAACGGACAAACTTCGGAGCTTTCTTT
CDR3 protein: CASSSPQRTNFGAFF

D gene: -
V gene: TRBV5-1
clone size: -
J gene: TRBJ2-2
CDR3 DNA: TGCGCCAGCAGCTTGCGGCAGCGGATTAACACCGGGGAGCTGTTTTTT
CDR3 protein: CASSLRQRINTGELFF

D gene: -
V gene: TRBV7-8
clone size: -
J gene: TRBJ1-1
CDR3 DNA: TGTGCCAGCCGAGTGAGGGTGAACACTGAAGCTTTCTTT
CDR3 protein: CASRVRVNTEAFF

D gene: -
V gene: TRBV2
clone size: -
J gene: TRBJ1-2
CDR3 DNA: TGTGCCATCGAGGCCCTTCGCCGGTCCGGCTACACCTTC
CDR3 protein: CAIEALRRSGYTF

D gene: -
V gene: TRBV18
clone size: -
J gene: TRBJ2-2
CDR3 DNA: TGTGCCAGCTCACCCGACAGAAACACCGGGGAGCTGTTTTTT
CDR3 protein: CASSPDRNTGELFF

D gene: -
V gene: TRBV28
clone size: -
J gene: TRBJ1-5
CDR3 DNA: TGTGCCAGCAGTTTATCGGCGGGTATTCAGCCCCAGCATTTT
CDR3 protein: CASSLSAGIQPQHF

D gene: TRBD2
V gene: TRBV11-2
clone size: -
J gene: TRBJ2-3
CDR3 DNA: TGTGCCAGCAGCCCAGGACTAGCGGGGGGATCAGGGGATACGCAGTATTTT
CDR3 protein: CASSPGLAGGSGDTQYF

D gene: -
V gene: TRBV6-1
clone size: -
J gene: TRBJ1-1
CDR3 DNA: TGTGCCAGCAGTGACGTCGGGGGAGGGAAGAACACTGAAGCTTTCTTT
CDR3 protein: CASSDVGGGKNTEAFF

D gene: -
V gene: TRBV18
clone size: once
J gene: TRBJ2-6
CDR3 DNA: TGTGCCAGCTCACCACCGACAGGCTCTGGGGCCAACGTCCTGACTTTC
CDR3 protein: CASSPPTGSGANVLTF

D gene: -
V gene: TRBV15
clone size: -
J gene: TRBJ1-2
CDR3 DNA: TGTGCCACCAGCAGACCTAACCCTGGGGCCGGGAACTATGGCTACACCTTC
CDR3 protein: CATSRPNPGAGNYGYTF

D gene: TRBD1
V gene: TRBV6-1
clone size: -
J gene: TRBJ1-1
CDR3 DNA: TGTGCCAGCAGTCCGTTGAGACAGGGCACTGAAGCTTTCTTT
CDR3 protein: CASSPLRQGTEAFF

D gene: -
V gene: TRBV7-2
clone size: once
J gene: TRBJ2-3
CDR3 DNA: TGTGCCAGCAGCTTAGGGGCGGGTCCTAGCACAGATACGCAGTATTTT
CDR3 protein: CASSLGAGPSTDTQYF

D gene: TRBD1
V gene: TRBV28
clone size: few
J gene: TRBJ1-6
CDR3 DNA: TGTGCCAGCAGTTTCCCGGACAGGGAGAATTCACCCCTCCACTTT
CDR3 protein: CASSFPDRENSPLHF

D gene: TRBD2
V gene: TRBV28
clone size: -
J gene: TRBJ2-1
CDR3 DNA: TGTGCCAGCAGTTTAATGGGGACTAGCGGGGGGGCCTACTACAATGAGCAGTTCTTC
CDR3 protein: CASSLMGTSGGAYYNEQFF

D gene: TRBD1
V gene: TRBV7-3
clone size: few
J gene: TRBJ1-2
CDR3 DNA: TGTGCCAGCAGCTCCGACAGGGGCTATGGCTACACCTTC
CDR3 protein: CASSSDRGYGYTF

D gene: TRBD1
V gene: TRBV5-1
clone size: -
J gene: TRBJ1-1
CDR3 DNA: TGCGCCAGCAGCTCCCACAGGGGCGCGAACACTGAAGCTTTCTTT
CDR3 protein: CASSSHRGANTEAFF

D gene: TRBD1
V gene: TRBV14
clone size: once
J gene: TRBJ1-2
CDR3 DNA: TGTGCCAGCAGCCAGACAGGGATCTATGGCTACACCTTC
CDR3 protein: CASSQTGIYGYTF

D gene: TRBD1
V gene: TRBV28
clone size: -
J gene: TRBJ1-2
CDR3 DNA: TGTGCCAGCAGTTTGACGGACAGGAGATCCTATGGCTACACCTTC
CDR3 protein: CASSLTDRRSYGYTF

D gene: -
V gene: TRBV6-6
clone size: -
J gene: TRBJ1-2
CDR3 DNA: TGTGCCAGCAGACAGGGCGCCGAGAGCTACACCTTC
CDR3 protein: CASRQGAESYTF

D gene: TRBD1
V gene: TRBV18
clone size: -
J gene: TRBJ2-3
CDR3 DNA: TGTGCCAGCTCACTACAACAGGGGAGCACAGATACGCAGTATTTT
CDR3 protein: CASSLQQGSTDTQYF

D gene: TRBD1
V gene: TRBV7-9
clone size: -
J gene: TRBJ1-1
CDR3 DNA: TGTGCCAGCAGCTCACTAGGGACAGATGAAGCTTTCTTT
CDR3 protein: CASSSLGTDEAFF

D gene: TRBD2
V gene: TRBV28
clone size: -
J gene: TRBJ2-1
CDR3 DNA: TGTGCCAGCAGTACGCACCCGGGGACTAGCGGGCACAATGAGCAGTTCTTC
CDR3 protein: CASSTHPGTSGHNEQFF

D gene: -
V gene: TRBV9
clone size: once
J gene: TRBJ2-3
CDR3 DNA: TGTGCCAGCAGCGTAAAGCAGAGGACAGATACGCAGTATTTT
CDR3 protein: CASSVKQRTDTQYF

D gene: -
V gene: TRBV2
clone size: -
J gene: TRBJ1-2
CDR3 DNA: TGTGCCACGACCCGGGACACTTATGGCTACACCTTC
CDR3 protein: CATTRDTYGYTF

D gene: TRBD1
V gene: TRBV10-3
clone size: few
J gene: TRBJ2-1
CDR3 DNA: TGTGCCATCAGTGAGCAGACAGGGAGCAATGAGCAGTTCTTC
CDR3 protein: CAISEQTGSNEQFF

D gene: -
V gene: TRBV4-3
clone size: once
J gene: TRBJ1-2
CDR3 DNA: TGCGCCAGCAGCCTCGACCCCGGGAGAATAAATGGCTACACCTTC
CDR3 protein: CASSLDPGRINGYTF

D gene: TRBD1
V gene: TRBV7-9
clone size: -
J gene: TRBJ2-6
CDR3 DNA: TGTGCCAGCAGCCAACAGGGACAGGCCCGCTCTGGGGCCAACGTCCTGACTTTC
CDR3 protein: CASSQQGQARSGANVLTF

D gene: -
V gene: TRBV7-8
clone size: -
J gene: TRBJ1-5
CDR3 DNA: TGTGCCAGCAGCTTAGCCGGGGGGATGAGGCCCCAGCATTTT
CDR3 protein: CASSLAGGMRPQHF

D gene: -
V gene: TRBV5-1
clone size: -
J gene: TRBJ1-6
CDR3 DNA: TGCGCCAGCAGCCCCCAGGGTTCGATGAATTCACCCCTCCACTTT
CDR3 protein: CASSPQGSMNSPLHF

D gene: TRBD2
V gene: TRBV6-4
clone size: few
J gene: TRBJ2-3
CDR3 DNA: TGTGCCAGCAGTGTAGCGGGGACTAGCACAGATACGCAGTATTTT
CDR3 protein: CASSVAGTSTDTQYF

D gene: TRBD2
V gene: TRBV10-3
clone size: -
J gene: TRBJ2-1
CDR3 DNA: TGTGCCATCAGAAGCGGGGGGGCCTACAATGAGCAGTTCTTC
CDR3 protein: CAIRSGGAYNEQFF

D gene: -
V gene: TRBV2
clone size: -
J gene: TRBJ1-1
CDR3 DNA: TGTGCCAGCAGTGACGGGGGGGGCACTGAAGCTTTCTTT
CDR3 protein: CASSDGGGTEAFF

D gene: TRBD1
V gene: TRBV28
clone size: -
J gene: TRBJ1-2
CDR3 DNA: TGTGCCAGCAGCCTGACAGGGTTTGGCTACACCTTC
CDR3 protein: CASSLTGFGYTF

D gene: -
V gene: TRBV5-1
clone size: -
J gene: TRBJ1-1
CDR3 DNA: TGCGCCAGCAGCTTGGGTGGATCGGGGTTTACTGAAGCTTTCTTT
CDR3 protein: CASSLGGSGFTEAFF

D gene: TRBD1
V gene: TRBV14
clone size: -
J gene: TRBJ1-1
CDR3 DNA: TGTGCCAGCAGCCTACAGGGGGACGGCACTGAAGCTTTCTTT
CDR3 protein: CASSLQGDGTEAFF